The 18 T cell receptor beta chains reported below all come from one sample, sequenced in a study of shared clonotypes between healthy human individuals. The table came from immunoSEQ multiplex PCR; TCRdb's copy has only in-frame clones and leaves some out. The sample lists some 2,500,000 clones, less than 95% seen once, with 0.37% in the top ten. The sequenced material came from naive CD4+ T cells from PBMCs. Subset of the sample: CD45RA+ positively selected. These receptors were obtained from a man younger than 35 in good health. Some clones in this sample may be carry-over from other donors' samples.

The chain employs TRBV21-1 and TRBJ2-1; TRBD1 reflects the table's D call only, with no check against the DNA. TRBV21-1 is shown as a pseudogene. The CDR3 spans 15 residues. The DNA of the CDR3 is TGTGCCAGCAGCAAATTGGGGACAGGATGGAATGAGCAGTTCTTC. Translated, it gives CASSKLGTGWNEQFF.

This clone came up a few times. Other nucleotide sequences from this sample produce the same CDR3. V usage is TRBV5-1 and J usage is TRBJ1-5; possible D gene TRBD1, 5 bases. CDR1 is SGHRS, CDR2 YFSETQ, per germline. V was shortened by 5 bases and J by 6 bases, with 12 bases between the two germline ends. This CDR3 has 13 amino acids. The CDR3, as DNA: TGCGCCAGCAGTCAGGGTGGCGGTCAGCCCCAGCATTTT. Translating it yields CASSQGGGQPQHF.

About this clone: The same CDR3 also results from other DNA sequences found in this sample. This chain links TRBV5-1 with TRBJ2-2; D is possibly TRBD1 (5 bases). The CDR3 sequence is 14 residues long. Germline CDR1 SGHRS, CDR2 YFSETQ. The V gene lost 0 bases and the J gene lost 6 bases, with 9 bases spanning the gap. The DNA for the CDR3 is TGCGCCAGCAGCTTGGCCCAGGGCCCCGGGGAGCTGTTTTTT. Residues: CASSLAQGPGELFF.

Notes on this clone: The sample has other DNA sequences that encode this CDR3 too. This chain joins TRBV9 and TRBJ2-3; 8 bases line up with TRBD2. The CDR3 totals 15 residues. V was pared by 1 base and J by 6 bases, with 7 bases of the junction left unmatched. Per the germline V gene, CDR1 is SGDLS and CDR2 is YYNGEE. CDR3 bases: TGTGCCAGCAGCGTATTGGGACTAGAGTCCGATACGCAGTATTTT. Translating gives CASSVLGLESDTQYF.

The chain couples TRBV10-3 to TRBJ2-3; D may match TRBD1 or TRBD2 (6 bases each). Deletions cut 3 bases from V and 5 bases from J, with 12 bases between. The germline V gene has CDR1 ENHRY and CDR2 SYGVKD. The length of the CDR3 is 14 residues. The CDR3 loop is CAISDGGQVDTQYF. CDR3 coding DNA: TGTGCCATCAGTGATGGGGGGCAGGTAGATACGCAGTATTTT.

The rearrangement uses TRBV5-1 and TRBJ2-5; D not certain. CDR3 length: 11 amino acids. CDR1 and CDR2 (germline): SGHRS, YFSETQ. V was pared by 7 bases and J by 1 base, with 5 bases between. CDR3 nucleotide sequence: TGCGCCAGCCTGAGCCAAGAGACCCAGTACTTC. Amino acids: CASLSQETQYF.

The V call is TRBV7-9, the J call TRBJ2-1; 7 bases align to TRBD2. CDR1 SEHNR and CDR2 FQNEAQ come from the germline V gene (reference sequence). CDR3 size: 17 residues. V dropped 1 base and J dropped 0; count of bases not matched to a gene: 6. The CDR3 DNA sequence: TGTGCCAGCAGCTTAGAGACTAGCTTCAGCTCCTACAATGAGCAGTTCTTC. Its protein product is CASSLETSFSSYNEQFF.

This clone was seen a single time. The genes are TRBV7-9 and TRBJ1-3; TRBD1 is a possible D gene (6 bases). V was clipped by 2 bases and J by 8 bases, with 25 bases between them. Looked up from germline, CDR1 is SEHNR and CDR2 is FQNEAQ (reference sequence). The CDR3 is made up of 18 amino acids. This chain's CDR3 is CASSLKGSGVTRWDTIYF. CDR3 coding DNA: TGTGCCAGCAGCTTAAAAGGGTCAGGGGTAACAAGGTGGGACACCATATATTTT. Drawing the rest from reference TRBV7-9 and TRBJ1-3, the complete variable domain is DTGVSQNPRHKITKRGQNVTFRCDPISEHNRLYWYRQTLGQGPEFLTYFQNEAQLEKSRLLSDRFSAERPKGSFSTLEIQRTEQGDSAMYLCASSLKGSGVTRWDTIYFGEGSWLTVV.

Worth noting for this clone: The junction does not match germline at one end; this may be a read error. The genes are TRBV27 and TRBJ1-2, with TRBD1 matching 10 bases. The CDR3 runs to 16 residues. Germline assignment: CDR1 MNHEY and CDR2 SMNVEV (reference sequence). The CDR3 protein is CASSSYRQGAKYGYTF. The CDR3 region has the DNA TGTGCCAGCAGTTCCTACAGACAGGGGGCTAAGTATGGCTACACCTTC.

The chain joins TRBV18 to TRBJ1-4; D is ambiguous. Germline CDR1 reads KGHSH; CDR2 reads LQKENI. Trimming shortened V by 2 bases and J by 2 bases, and 9 bases separated the two germline ends. The CDR3 totals 15 residues. The CDR3 nucleotides are TGTGCCAGCTCACCAAGGAGTAATACTAATGAAAAACTGTTTTTT. As protein: CASSPRSNTNEKLFF.

This chain links TRBV18 with TRBJ1-4, with D perhaps TRBD1 (6 bases). CDR1 and CDR2 (germline): KGHSH, LQKENI. Trimming stripped 4 bases from V and 8 bases from J, with 14 bases between. This CDR3 is built from 14 residues. The CDR3 loop reads CASSLSRTVEKLFF. CDR3 coding DNA: TGTGCCAGCTCACTATCGAGGACAGTAGAAAAACTGTTTTTT. The variable domain in full, with the rest retrieved from reference TRBV18 and TRBJ1-4, is NAGVMQNPRHLVRRRGQEARLRCSPMKGHSHVYWYRQLPEEGLKFMVYLQKENIIDESGMPKERFSAEFPKEGPSILRIQQVVRGDSAAYFCASSLSRTVEKLFFGSGTQLSVL.

The chain carries TRBV5-1 and TRBJ2-7; perhaps D is TRBD1 or TRBD2 (5 bases each). The CDR3 totals 15 residues. The V and J ends lost 0 bases and 4 bases respectively, with 14 bases between them. In germline, CDR1 is SGHRS, CDR2 YFSETQ. In nucleotides, the CDR3 is TGCGCCAGCAGCTTGGATGGGACGGACGTTTACGAGCAGTACTTC. Encoded protein: CASSLDGTDVYEQYF.

Concerning this clone: This same CDR3 is encoded by further DNA sequences in the sample. The gene calls are TRBV2 and TRBJ2-7; D is uncertain. V gave up 2 bases and J gave up 1 base, with 6 bases separating them. The CDR3 runs to 13 residues. CDR1 and CDR2 from the germline V gene are SNHLY and FYNNEI. This CDR3 reads CASSEQVSYEQYF. CDR3 sequence (DNA): TGTGCCAGCAGTGAACAGGTTTCCTACGAGCAGTACTTC.

The rearrangement uses TRBV18 and TRBJ2-7; D possibly uses TRBD1 or TRBD2 (5 bases each). Deletions cut 3 bases from V and 4 bases from J, with 16 bases between. The germline CDR1 and CDR2 sequences are KGHSH and LQKENI. The length of the CDR3 is 15 residues. Here the CDR3 DNA reads TGTGCCAGCTCACCTTCGGGGCAGGGAGAGTACGAGCAGTACTTC. Encoded protein: CASSPSGQGEYEQYF.

The CDR3: CASSIHRGAGETQYF. The CDR3 DNA reads as TGTGCCAGTAGTATCCACAGGGGAGCGGGAGAGACCCAGTACTTC. The chain joins TRBV19 to TRBJ2-5, with D maybe TRBD1 (7 bases). Trimming left V 3 bases short and J 4 bases short, with 15 bases between. This CDR3 comprises 15 residues. Germline V gives CDR1 LNHDA, CDR2 SQIVND (reference sequence). Full variable domain (outside the CDR3, taken from reference TRBV19 and TRBJ2-5): DGGITQSPKYLFRKEGQNVTLSCEQNLNHDAMYWYRQDPGQGLRLIYYSQIVNDFQKGDIAEGYSVSREKKESFPLTVTSAQKNPTAFYLCASSIHRGAGETQYFGPGTRLLVL.

To note about this clone: Within the sample, other DNA sequences also encode this same CDR3. V gene TRBV2 combines with J gene TRBJ2-7; unclear D gene. The CDR3 runs to 11 residues. V gave up 3 bases and J gave up 6 bases, with 6 bases separating them. Germline V gene lookup returns CDR1 SNHLY and CDR2 FYNNEI. CDR3 in DNA: TGTGCCAGCAGTGAGATCGGCGAGCAGTACTTC. Translated: CASSEIGEQYF. The whole variable domain, remainder taken from reference TRBV2 and TRBJ2-7, is EPEVTQTPSHQVTQMGQEVILRCVPISNHLYFYWYRQILGQKVEFLVSFYNNEISEKSEIFDDQFSVERPDGSNFTLKIRSTKLEDSAMYFCASSEIGEQYFGPGTRLTVT.

This chain uses TRBV28 with TRBJ2-7; TRBD1 is a possible D gene (6 bases). The germline V and J ends were trimmed by 4 bases and 3 bases, with 16 bases remaining between them. Per the germline V gene, CDR1 is MDHEN and CDR2 is SYDVKM. The CDR3 consists of 15 residues. In DNA form, the CDR3 reads TGTGCCAGCAGTTCCATGACAGGAGGTAGCTACGAGCAGTACTTC. It is translated as CASSSMTGGSYEQYF.

The CDR3 spells CAIKIRQGGSTDTQYF. CDR3 DNA sequence: TGTGCCATCAAAATTAGGCAGGGGGGGAGCACAGATACGCAGTATTTT. The chain recombines TRBV10-3 with TRBJ2-3; perhaps D is TRBD1 or TRBD2 (7 bases each). Germline V CDR1 and CDR2: ENHRY, SYGVKD. This CDR3 spans 16 amino acids. Trimming took 7 bases from V and 0 from J, leaving 17 bases between them.